The next 28 T cell receptor beta chains were all read from a single sample in a study of radiotherapy plus CTLA-4 blockade in lung cancer. Here immunoSEQ multiplex PCR was the method, and the copy in TCRdb shows in-frame clones only, minus some. The sample has around 45,000 clones; more than 70% are singletons. The sample here was peripheral blood, taken from a patient treated with radiotherapy plus ipilimumab. These receptor sequences come from a human donor with non-small cell lung cancer who had stable disease on radiotherapy plus ipilimumab.

This clone was found once. The genes are TRBV27 and TRBJ1-5; D gene ambiguous. CDR1 and CDR2 from the germline V gene are MNHEY and SMNVEV (reference sequence). V lost 0 bases and J lost 7, with 7 bases in between. The CDR3 runs 13 residues. The CDR3 DNA reads TGTGCCAGCAGTTTATCGTTTCTCCAGCCCCAGCATTTT. Residues: CASSLSFLQPQHF.

The chain uses TRBV5-6 and TRBJ1-6, with unresolved D. CDR1 and CDR2 from the germline V gene are SGHDT and YYEEEE. There are 12 residues in the CDR3. V lost 1 base, J lost 9 bases, and 5 bases lay in between. This CDR3 is CASSLSPSPLHF. CDR3 in DNA: TGTGCCAGCAGCTTGTCCCCTTCACCCCTCCACTTT.

The V and J genes are TRBV21-1 and TRBJ1-3; the table calls TRBD1, which could not be checked here. TRBV21-1 is labeled a pseudogene. The CDR3 has 16 amino acids. The DNA for the CDR3 is TGTGCCAGCAGACCCCGTAAACAGGGATCCGGAAACACCATATATTTT. Translating gives CASRPRKQGSGNTIYF.

The chain links TRBV5-6 to TRBJ2-7, with D unresolved. CDR3 length equals 12 residues. Germline lookup yields CDR1 SGHDT and CDR2 YYEEEE. Trimming pared 4 bases from V and 0 bases from J, leaving 5 bases between. The chain's CDR3 is CASSVSSYEQYF. The CDR3 region has the DNA TGTGCCAGCAGCGTCAGCTCCTACGAGCAGTACTTC. The full variable domain, rest sourced from reference TRBV5-6 and TRBJ2-7, is DAGVTQSPTHLIKTRGQQVTLRCSPKSGHDTVSWYQQALGQGPQFIFQYYEEEERQRGNFPDRFSGHQFPNYSSELNVNALLLGDSALYLCASSVSSYEQYFGPGTRLTVT.

This rearrangement joins TRBV6-1 to TRBJ1-2, with D possibly TRBD1 on 5 matching bases. The CDR3 extends over 11 amino acids. Germline lookup yields CDR1 MNHNS and CDR2 SASEGT. V was pared by 6 bases and J by 4 bases, with 6 bases between. CDR3 coding DNA: TGTGCCAGCAGCCAGGGCTATGGCTACACCTTC. As protein: CASSQGYGYTF.

The chain joins TRBV19 to TRBJ1-1, with a possible D match to TRBD1 (5 bases). This CDR3 has 13 residues. The germline CDR1 and CDR2 sequences are LNHDA and SQIVND (reference sequence). V was trimmed by 0 bases and J by 4 bases, leaving 6 bases between them. The CDR3 DNA reads as TGTGCCAGTAGTATAGAGAGGGGCACTGAAGCTTTCTTT. Translated, it gives CASSIERGTEAFF.

Turning to this clone: A read error may produce the germline difference seen at one junction end. V is TRBV5-1 and J is TRBJ1-5, with D tentatively TRBD1 (6 bases). This CDR3 has 20 residues. In germline, CDR1 is SGHRS, CDR2 YFSETQ. The CDR3 here is CARSHILGEGEGESNQPQHF. DNA for the CDR3: TGCGCCCGCAGCCATATCCTGGGGGAGGGAGAGGGGGAAAGCAATCAGCCCCAGCATTTT.

The CDR3 DNA is TGTGCAAGTCGCTTAGCGGTGGCAGCTATGAACACTGAAGCTTTCTTT. Amino acids: CASRLAVAAMNTEAFF. The genes are TRBV12-2 and TRBJ1-1. TRBV12-2 is recorded as a pseudogene. This CDR3 region has 16 residues.

The rearrangement links TRBV4-1 to TRBJ1-2; 8 nucleotides line up with TRBD1. This CDR3 region has 14 residues. CDR1 is MGHRA and CDR2 is YSYEKL in the germline V gene. V was clipped by 3 bases and J by 4 bases; unmatched bases: 4. The CDR3 reads CASSQATGGYGYTF. The CDR3 DNA reads as TGCGCCAGCAGCCAGGCTACAGGGGGCTATGGCTACACCTTC.

CDR3 DNA sequence: TGTGCCAGCAGTTGGACTCACAGGGGGAACTATGGCTACACCTTC. Protein sequence: CASSWTHRGNYGYTF. This rearrangement joins TRBV6-5 to TRBJ1-2; 8 bases agree with TRBD1. The ends lost 4 bases at V and 2 bases at J; junction bases unmatched: 6. This CDR3 comprises 15 residues. Looked up from germline, CDR1 is MNHEY and CDR2 is SVGAGI.

The J gene is TRBJ2-1, the V gene TRBV5-1; a weak D match, TRBD2 (7 bases). Germline-derived CDR1 and CDR2 are SGHRS and YFSETQ. V was pared by 0 bases and J by 4 bases, with 17 bases between. The CDR3 totals 17 residues. The DNA for the CDR3 is TGCGCCAGCAGCTTGGGAGCACGGGGGGCGTTATACAATGAGCAGTTCTTC. As protein: CASSLGARGALYNEQFF.

This clone was counted a single time. The chain combines TRBV6-1 with TRBJ1-5, with D perhaps TRBD1 (6 bases). Per the germline V gene, CDR1 is MNHNS and CDR2 is SASEGT. V was cut by 5 bases and J by 6 bases, with 11 bases left in between. The CDR3 totals 13 residues. CDR3 residues: CASSTGTSQPQHF. As DNA, the CDR3 is TGTGCCAGCAGTACAGGGACCTCTCAGCCCCAGCATTTT.

This clone showed up just once. The gene calls are TRBV29-1 and TRBJ1-2; no clear D. There are 10 residues in the CDR3. CDR1 SQVTM and CDR2 ANQGSEA come from the germline V gene. The V gene lost 6 bases and the J gene lost 7 bases, with 9 bases spanning the gap. The CDR3 reads CSVRVAGYTF. As DNA, the CDR3 is TGCAGCGTCCGCGTTGCTGGCTACACCTTC.

V and J are TRBV2 and TRBJ1-5, with D perhaps TRBD1 (6 bases). Germline V gene sequence: CDR1 SNHLY, CDR2 FYNNEI. V dropped 6 bases and J dropped 4 bases, with 16 bases sitting between them. The length of the CDR3 is 15 residues. The CDR3 DNA reads as TGTGCCAGCAGCGAACGACAGGCCTCAAATCAGCCCCAGCATTTT. Residues: CASSERQASNQPQHF.

This chain joins TRBV7-9 and TRBJ1-2; D ambiguous. V was shortened by 0 bases and J by 1 base, with 3 bases between the two germline ends. The CDR3 spans 13 residues. CDR1 and CDR2 from the germline V gene are SEHNR and FQNEAQ (reference sequence). Here the CDR3 DNA reads TGTGCCAGCAGCTTAGCCGGTAACTATGGCTACACCTTC. Translated: CASSLAGNYGYTF.

The rearrangement links TRBV4-3 to TRBJ1-1, with no clear D. From germline, CDR1 is LGHNA and CDR2 YSLEER. CDR3 length: 13 amino acids. The germline V and J ends were trimmed by 1 base and 5 bases, with 8 bases remaining between them. This chain's CDR3 is CASSQVPGTEAFF. The CDR3, as DNA: TGCGCCAGCAGCCAAGTTCCCGGGACTGAAGCTTTCTTT.

The sample holds one count of this clone. The chain's CDR3 is CASRLEGTGEQYF. The CDR3 nucleotides read TGCGCCAGCAGATTAGAGGGGACGGGGGAGCAGTACTTC. The chain recombines TRBV5-1 with TRBJ2-5; a possible D gene is TRBD2 (6 bases). This CDR3 has 13 residues. V lost 5 bases, J lost 11 bases, and 19 bases lay in between. Per the germline V gene, CDR1 is SGHRS and CDR2 is YFSETQ.

The chain employs TRBV30 and TRBJ2-3; 10 bases line up with TRBD2. CDR1 is GTSNPN, CDR2 SVGIG, per germline (reference sequence). The ends lost 5 bases at V and 4 bases at J; junction bases unmatched: 6. This CDR3 contains 14 residues. This CDR3 is CAWDSGGAADTQYF. The CDR3 coding sequence is TGTGCCTGGGACAGCGGGGGGGCCGCAGATACGCAGTATTTT.

The chain is built from TRBV13 and TRBJ2-5, with D perhaps being TRBD1 or TRBD2 (6 bases each). Per germline, CDR1 PRHDT and CDR2 FYEKMQ (reference sequence). Trimming cost V 8 bases and J 4 bases, with 14 bases left between them. The CDR3 has 13 amino acids. The CDR3 reads CASVLRGAETQYF. The CDR3, as DNA: TGTGCCAGCGTGCTTAGGGGGGCAGAGACCCAGTACTTC. Combining the CDR3 with reference TRBV13 and TRBJ2-5 gives the whole variable domain AAGVIQSPRHLIKEKRETATLKCYPIPRHDTVYWYQQGPGQDPQFLISFYEKMQSDKGSIPDRFSAQQFSDYHSELNMSSLELGDSALYFCASVLRGAETQYFGPGTRLLVL.

The chain uses TRBV9 and TRBJ1-2, with no clear D. Trimming pared 2 bases from V and 4 bases from J, leaving 6 bases between. Germline V gene data show CDR1 as SGDLS and CDR2 as YYNGEE. The CDR3 is 12 amino acids. The CDR3 region has the DNA TGTGCCAGCAGCGTTCAAGCCTATGGCTACACCTTC. It yields the protein CASSVQAYGYTF.

The V and J genes are TRBV7-7 and TRBJ2-1; TRBD1 matches at 9 bases. Germline CDR1 SSHAT, CDR2 FNYEAQ (reference sequence). V lost 5 bases to trimming and J lost 5 bases; unmatched junction nucleotides: 13. CDR3 size: 17 residues. The CDR3 is CASSRTGPGQGHNEQFF. The CDR3, as DNA: TGTGCCAGCAGCCGAACGGGACCGGGACAGGGTCACAATGAGCAGTTCTTC.

This clone was found a few times. For the CDR3, the DNA is TGTGCCAGCAGTTCGCAGGGGGTTCATCAGCCCCAGCATTTT. Translation gives CASSSQGVHQPQHF. The chain couples TRBV6-5 to TRBJ1-5; 7 bases line up with TRBD1. Germline trimming cut 4 bases from V and 5 bases from J; bases unmatched to any gene: 5. The CDR3 covers 14 residues. In germline, CDR1 is MNHEY, CDR2 SVGAGI.

The chain is built from TRBV2 and TRBJ1-2, with D perhaps matching TRBD1 (6 bases). The length of the CDR3 is 12 residues. Germline V CDR1 and CDR2: SNHLY, FYNNEI. V lost 7 bases and J 3 bases, leaving 9 bases between the germline ends. As DNA, the CDR3 is TGTGCCAGCACAGGGGCGGACTATGGCTACACCTTC. Protein sequence: CASTGADYGYTF. Looking up the rest from reference TRBV2 and TRBJ1-2 gives the full variable domain: EPEVTQTPSHQVTQMGQEVILRCVPISNHLYFYWYRQILGQKVEFLVSFYNNEISEKSEIFDDQFSVERPDGSNFTLKIRSTKLEDSAMYFCASTGADYGYTFGSGTRLTVV.

This clone occurred once. The rearrangement links TRBV30 to TRBJ2-4; the D is unclear. The V gene lost 0 bases and the J gene lost 0 bases, with 3 bases spanning the gap. The CDR3 is 13 residues long. Germline-derived CDR1 and CDR2 are GTSNPN and SVGIG (reference sequence). The CDR3 DNA is TGTGCCTGGAGTGTATTAGCCAAAAACATTCAGTACTTC. Its protein product is CAWSVLAKNIQYF.

The gene calls are TRBV7-6 and TRBJ2-2; D gene unclear. The CDR3 consists of 13 residues. The V and J ends lost 2 bases and 7 bases respectively, with 8 bases between them. The germline CDR1 and CDR2 sequences are SGHVS and FNYEAQ. In DNA form, the CDR3 reads TGTGCCAGCAGCTTACAGGAAATCGGGGAGCTGTTTTTT. Translation gives CASSLQEIGELFF. Using reference TRBV7-6 and TRBJ2-2 for the parts outside the CDR3, the full variable domain is GAGVSQSPRYKVTKRGQDVALRCDPISGHVSLYWYRQALGQGPEFLTYFNYEAQQDKSGLPNDRFSAERPEGSISTLTIQRTEQRDSAMYRCASSLQEIGELFFGEGSRLTVL.

This clone showed up many times. The chain has TRBV6-5 and TRBJ2-1, with TRBD2 matching over 11 bases. J lost 3 bases, V lost 4 bases, and 5 bases had no gene match. CDR3 length: 16 residues. The germline gives CDR1 MNHEY, CDR2 SVGAGI. CDR3 residues: CASSSGTSGYYNEQFF. The CDR3 nucleotides are TGTGCCAGCAGTTCGGGGACTAGCGGATACTACAATGAGCAGTTCTTC.

This chain connects TRBV5-1 to TRBJ2-2; 7 positions agree with TRBD2. J lost 5 bases, V lost 6 bases, and 4 bases had no gene match. The CDR3 runs to 13 residues. Germline assignment: CDR1 SGHRS and CDR2 YFSETQ. CDR3 nucleotides: TGCGCCAGCACAACGGGGGGTACCGGGGAGCTGTTTTTT. The encoded protein is CASTTGGTGELFF.

V is TRBV6-6 and J is TRBJ1-4, with D tentatively TRBD1 (6 bases). The CDR3 is 15 amino acids. Trimming removed 0 bases at V and 7 bases at J, with 12 bases between. Germline values: CDR1 MNHNY, CDR2 SVGAGI (reference sequence). The CDR3 sequence: CASSYSSRGFEKLFF. CDR3 nucleotide sequence: TGTGCCAGCAGTTACTCGAGTAGGGGGTTTGAAAAACTGTTTTTT.